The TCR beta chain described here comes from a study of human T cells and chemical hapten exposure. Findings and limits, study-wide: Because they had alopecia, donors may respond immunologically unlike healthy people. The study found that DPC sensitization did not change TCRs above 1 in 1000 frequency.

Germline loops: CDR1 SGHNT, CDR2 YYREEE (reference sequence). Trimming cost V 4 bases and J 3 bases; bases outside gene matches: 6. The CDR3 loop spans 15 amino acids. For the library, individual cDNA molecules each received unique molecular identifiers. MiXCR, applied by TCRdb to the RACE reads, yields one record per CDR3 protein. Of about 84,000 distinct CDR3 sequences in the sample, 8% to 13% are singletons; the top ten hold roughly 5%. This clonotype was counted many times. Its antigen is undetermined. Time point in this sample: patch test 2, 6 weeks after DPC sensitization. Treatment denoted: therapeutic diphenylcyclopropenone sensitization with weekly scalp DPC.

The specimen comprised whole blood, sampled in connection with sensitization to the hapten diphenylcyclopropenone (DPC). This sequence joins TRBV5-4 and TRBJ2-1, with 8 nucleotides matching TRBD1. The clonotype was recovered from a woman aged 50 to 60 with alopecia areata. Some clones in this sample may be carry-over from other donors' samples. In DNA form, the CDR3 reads TGTGCCAGCAGCAGTGGCACAGGGGGCTACAATGAGCAGTTCTTC. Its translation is CASSSGTGGYNEQFF.